Listed below are T cell receptor beta chains from one sample, sequenced in a study of siplizumab effects on memory and regulatory T cells. Here immunoSEQ multiplex PCR was the method, and the copy in TCRdb shows in-frame clones only, minus some. The sample yields some 53,000 clones, 95% to 97% seen once. Sequenced sample: naive CD4+ T cells sorted from blood. The receptors were sampled from a human donor in good health. CDR3s include the opening cysteine and the closing phenylalanine or tryptophan. A D gene is named only where the DNA matches it firmly. Where a row states a size, it is once, few, many or the class of an expanded clone; other rows omit it.

.,.,TRBV23-1,TRBJ1-5,TGCGCCAGCAGTCCTCCCCCGTGGACCCAGCATTTT,CASSPPPWTQHF
once,.,TRBV29-1,TRBJ2-5,TGCAGCGTATGGGGGTTAGAGACCCAGTACTTC,CSVWGLETQYF
.,TRBD2,TRBV7-7,TRBJ2-2,TGTGCTAGCAGCCCTCTACGCGGGGGTTCCGGGGAGCTGTTTTTT,CASSPLRGGSGELFF
.,TRBD1,TRBV29-1,TRBJ1-4,TGCAGCGCACAACAGGGGGCGCTTGAAAAACTGTTTTTT,CSAQQGALEKLFF
.,.,TRBV19,TRBJ2-7,TGTGCCAGTAGTATCGCTGAAGCGGGCCCCTACGAGCAGTACTTC,CASSIAEAGPYEQYF
.,.,TRBV6-6,TRBJ2-7,TGTGCCAGCAGAGAATCGACGGCTCCGGGCGAGCAGTACTTC,CASRESTAPGEQYF
.,.,TRBV30,TRBJ1-5,TGTGCCTGGAGTGTGTTGGGACTCGGAGCCCAGCATTTT,CAWSVLGLGAQHF
.,.,TRBV29-1,TRBJ1-1,TGCAGCGTTGAATGGGCGAAGTTAGGGACTGAAGCTTTCTTT,CSVEWAKLGTEAFF
once,TRBD1,TRBV28,TRBJ1-4,TGTGCCAGCAGGCCCGGTGGACAGGGGAATGAAAAACTGTTTTTT,CASRPGGQGNEKLFF
few,.,TRBV18,TRBJ1-2,TGTGCCAGCTCACCTGGGGATGGCTACACCTTC,CASSPGDGYTF
.,.,TRBV19,TRBJ2-1,TGTGCCAGTAGAGAACACCGGGACACTGGGTTCAATGAGCAGTTCTTC,CASREHRDTGFNEQFF
.,TRBD2,TRBV7-9,TRBJ2-7,TGTGCCAGCAGCTTCCAGGCTAGCGGGAGAAAGAGGGACGAGCAGTACTTC,CASSFQASGRKRDEQYF
.,TRBD2,TRBV7-9,TRBJ2-2,TGTGCCAGCAGCTTGCCGAGACTAGCGGCCGGGGAGCTGTTTTTT,CASSLPRLAAGELFF
.,.,TRBV6-5,TRBJ2-7,TGTGCCAGCACCACCCGGACTGATTACGAGCAGTACTTC,CASTTRTDYEQYF
.,.,TRBV14,TRBJ2-1,TGTGCCAGCAGCCATGTTCAGGGGTTCTACAATGAGCAGTTCTTC,CASSHVQGFYNEQFF